This T cell receptor (beta chain) was profiled in a study of shared clonotypes between healthy human individuals. Study-level background: Donors, aged 18 to 49, were a couple of women and three men.

Study-wide results and caveats: The expectation was that sequencing depth would affect clonotype sharing among donors.

The assay was immunoSEQ multiplex PCR, and TCRdb's table has in-frame clones only and misses some. The sample has around 500,000 clones, 79% seen once. Those who donated were healthy HIV-negative adults, with no recent acute infections or vaccinations reported. Germline V gives CDR1 SGHRS, CDR2 YFSETQ. The CDR3 spans 18 residues. Trimming removed 1 base at V and 0 bases at J, with 17 bases between. In regard to this clone: What it recognizes is unknown.

The V and J genes are TRBV5-1 and TRBJ2-4, with D possibly TRBD2 on 5 matching bases. The sequence was obtained from a woman between 40 and 50 years old in good health. Some clones in this sample may be carry-over from other donors' samples. Sequenced material: PBMCs. The CDR3 here is CASSLRTQLGGAKNIQYF. CDR3 bases: TGCGCCAGCAGCTTGAGGACCCAACTAGGAGGAGCCAAAAACATTCAGTACTTC.